This T cell receptor beta chain was profiled in a study of OX40 agonist ivuxolimab in advanced cancers. Study-wide background: The treatment was a fully human IgG2 OX40 agonist, ivuxolimab. Dosing consisted of intravenous ivuxolimab at 0.01 to 10 mg/kg every 2 weeks.

V was pared by 2 bases and J by 7 bases, with 12 bases between. CDR3 size: 13 residues. The germline CDR1 and CDR2 sequences are SGDLS and YYNGEE. Using immunoSEQ multiplex PCR, the repertoire was profiled, and TCRdb retains in-frame clones only, with some absent. The data contain over 60,000 clones, 84% of them singletons. Systemic immunosuppression or autoimmune disease history was grounds to exclude patients. Turning to this clone: Its antigen is still unknown.

Study observations and caveats: Near-lowest levels of clonal expansion characterized partial responders at 0.1-3.0 mg/kg.

This clonotype originated in an adult with an advanced solid tumor such as melanoma, head and neck, liver or kidney cancer. The sequenced sample was CD4+ or CD8+ T cells sorted from blood, obtained in a trial of the OX40 agonist ivuxolimab. The V gene is TRBV9, the J gene TRBJ1-2, with D tentatively TRBD1 (5 bases). CDR3 residues: CASSVEGGAGYTF. The CDR3 bases are TGTGCCAGCAGCGTTGAGGGAGGGGCTGGCTACACCTTC.